The present entry profiles one TCR beta chain with its context. The antigen it binds to is not known. Base qualities are not provided; no much larger clone lies one nucleotide away. V is cut by 4 bases and J by 2 bases, and the space between the germline ends is 14 bases. The CDR3, from cysteine to phenylalanine, totals 15 residues. Solely the CDR3 DNA is kept, with 45 bases framed from the first base. Sequences SNHLY (CDR1) and FYNNEI (CDR2) are obtained from the germline V gene. The library was generated by the immunoSEQ multiplex PCR assay. TCRdb's version of the immuneACCESS table is confined to in-frame rearrangements and falls short of the full clone set. An unresolved V gene accounts for under half of the shortfall where checked; the remainder is of unknown origin. The sample table contains 15,000 to 20,000 clones; only one count was recorded for around 80% of them. Clones ranked in the top ten supply 35% of the sample.

This sample stems from a study of ipilimumab plus nivolumab after autologous stem cell transplantation (dated by TCRdb to about 2021). About the study as a whole: A median of about 5 ipilimumab doses and under 10 nivolumab doses was received by trial patients. The DLBCL cohort included primary refractory and relapsed disease, with 18-month progression-free survival of around 88% and 27% respectively. The trial enrolled patients with high-risk diffuse large B cell lymphoma, mature T cell lymphoma, or multiple myeloma undergoing autologous transplant. The intent-to-treat population of the trial consisted of around 40 patients. Overall study outcomes, separate from this receptor: The authors concluded that combined checkpoint inhibition appeared tolerable when used as consolidation after transplant. The authors stated that profiles of the T cell receptor repertoire, regulatory T cell phenotype and gut microbiota provided a biologic rationale for studying this approach further.

Checkpoint therapy began 14 to 28 days after autologous transplant, with ipilimumab given at 1 mg/kg intravenously on day 1 of selected weeks. The nivolumab dose was 3 mg/kg intravenously, delivered on day 1 of weeks 1, 4, 7, 10, and every two weeks through week 26. This Phase Ib clinical trial tested ipilimumab plus nivolumab, a combined checkpoint inhibition, as consolidation after autologous stem cell transplantation. The receptor was isolated from a male donor with diffuse large B-cell lymphoma. The sample here was PBMCs, taken in a trial of ipilimumab plus nivolumab as post-transplant consolidation. The chain couples TRBV2 to TRBJ2-5; the D gene is perhaps TRBD1, from 5 matching bases. CDR3 protein: CASSGLGREQETQYF. The bases read TGTGCCAGCAGTGGGTTGGGGCGAGAACAAGAGACCCAGTACTTC.